The sequence of this T cell receptor (beta chain) was determined in a study of OX40 agonist ivuxolimab in advanced cancers. Some background on the complete study: The costimulatory receptor OX40 (CD134) was targeted by ivuxolimab, a fully human IgG2 agonistic monoclonal antibody. Intravenous ivuxolimab was administered to patients every 2 weeks at six dose levels: 0.01, 0.1, 0.3, 1.5, 3 and 10 mg/kg. In the dose-escalation cohort, 75% to 85% of patients were male, and the mean age was roughly 56 years with a range of roughly 20 to 79. Partial responses were achieved by three dose-escalation patients, of whom one had hepatocellular carcinoma and two had cutaneous melanoma. The monotherapy dose-escalation portion (N of about 50 patients) of the phase I ivuxolimab trial is reported in the paper. The point of sequencing TCRbeta in the periphery was to test whether ivuxolimab changed TCR sequence diversity and drove clonal T-cell expansion. Of the roughly 51 patients in dose escalation, some 19 had hepatocellular carcinoma, some 15 had melanoma, 9 had renal cell carcinoma and 9 had head and neck cancer. Prior anti-PD-1, anti-PD-L1 or anti-CTLA-4 therapy was permitted, and 40% of dose-escalation patients had received checkpoint inhibitors. The study at large found these results: Low levels of normalized T-cell clonal expansion were also seen in some patients who did not respond. At doses from 0.1 to 3.0 mg/kg, clonal expansion was seen in both CD4+ and CD8+ blood T cells between baseline and week 6. After ivuxolimab, CD8+ T cells had more expanded clones than CD4+ T cells on average. Which antigens the clonally expanded peripheral T cells were specific for was not determined. In partial responders in the 0.1-3.0 mg/kg groups, normalized peripheral clonal expansion was found to be among the lowest, especially among CD8+ T cells.

The trial excluded patients who had a history of autoimmune disease or were on systemic immunosuppression. Peripheral blood for TCR sequencing was drawn from every dose cohort at baseline, at cycle 4 day 1 and at cycle 7 day 1. Samples came from an open-label, multicenter, first-in-human phase I dose-escalation trial of ivuxolimab. Adults with locally advanced or metastatic melanoma, renal cell, hepatocellular, or head and neck squamous cell carcinoma were enrolled in the trial. Before TCR sequencing, CD4+ and CD8+ T cells were separately sorted from peripheral blood. Genomic DNA was extracted from sorted cells for sequencing of the TCRbeta CDR3 region. The immunoSEQ Assay was used to sequence the TCRbeta CDR3 regions. TCRdb provides this immuneACCESS table in a form limited to in-frame rearrangements. Some clones are lacking; in checked studies, under half of them reflect an unresolved V gene, and why the rest are absent is not known. The sample contains about 25,000 clones, around 85% of them found a single time. The ten largest make up about 41% of the sample.

Comment on this clone: The clone's antigen remains unknown. No much larger clone is present one base from it, and per-base qualities are unavailable.

Relative to germline, V is 0 bases shorter and J is 0 bases shorter, with 8 bases between their ends. Taken from the germline V gene (reference sequence), the CDR1 and CDR2 loops are MNHEY and SMNVEV. The cysteine opens and the phenylalanine closes a CDR3 of 15 amino acids. Of all the DNA, just the CDR3 is kept, 45 bases in frame from base 1. The chain is assembled from TRBV27 and TRBJ1-2; too little of a D gene remains to name it. The TCR was taken from an adult with an advanced solid tumor such as melanoma, head and neck, liver or kidney cancer. The starting material was CD4+ or CD8+ T cells sorted from blood, obtained in a trial of the OX40 agonist ivuxolimab. The base sequence is TGTGCCAGCAGTTTATCGGCGACGGCTAACTATGGCTACACCTTC. This sequence encodes CASSLSATANYGYTF.